This section outlines one T cell receptor beta chain sequence together with its context. All enrollees were roughly 18 to 89 years old and from about 24 US areas. In Cohort 3, a recovered donor had either two negative PCRs, clearance, or symptom resolution. This sample was taken from a study of blood T cell repertoires in COVID-19. About the study: Both acute and convalescent COVID-19 samples were obtained from the United States, Italy and Spain.

The germline gives CDR1 SNHLY, CDR2 FYNNEI. With V trimmed by 8 bases and J by 2 bases, 5 bases remained unmatched. CDR3 length: 13 amino acids. In the original processing: By means of reference gene primer amplification, nucleated cell counts were estimated. Measured with immunoSEQ multiplex PCR; TCRdb has only the in-frame clones, and not every one. The DNA was the basis for D and trimming; V, J and clone size are from that table. The profile shows about 200,000 clones, around 89% of them singletons. The receptor was isolated from a woman younger than 30 who had recovered from COVID-19. The specimen was PBMCs or T cells enriched from blood (not recorded which). The chain recombines TRBV2 with TRBJ1-2; 7 bases match TRBD1. CDR3 sequence: CASPDRVNYGYTF. CDR3 nucleotides: TGTGCCAGCCCTGACAGGGTAAACTATGGCTACACCTTC.